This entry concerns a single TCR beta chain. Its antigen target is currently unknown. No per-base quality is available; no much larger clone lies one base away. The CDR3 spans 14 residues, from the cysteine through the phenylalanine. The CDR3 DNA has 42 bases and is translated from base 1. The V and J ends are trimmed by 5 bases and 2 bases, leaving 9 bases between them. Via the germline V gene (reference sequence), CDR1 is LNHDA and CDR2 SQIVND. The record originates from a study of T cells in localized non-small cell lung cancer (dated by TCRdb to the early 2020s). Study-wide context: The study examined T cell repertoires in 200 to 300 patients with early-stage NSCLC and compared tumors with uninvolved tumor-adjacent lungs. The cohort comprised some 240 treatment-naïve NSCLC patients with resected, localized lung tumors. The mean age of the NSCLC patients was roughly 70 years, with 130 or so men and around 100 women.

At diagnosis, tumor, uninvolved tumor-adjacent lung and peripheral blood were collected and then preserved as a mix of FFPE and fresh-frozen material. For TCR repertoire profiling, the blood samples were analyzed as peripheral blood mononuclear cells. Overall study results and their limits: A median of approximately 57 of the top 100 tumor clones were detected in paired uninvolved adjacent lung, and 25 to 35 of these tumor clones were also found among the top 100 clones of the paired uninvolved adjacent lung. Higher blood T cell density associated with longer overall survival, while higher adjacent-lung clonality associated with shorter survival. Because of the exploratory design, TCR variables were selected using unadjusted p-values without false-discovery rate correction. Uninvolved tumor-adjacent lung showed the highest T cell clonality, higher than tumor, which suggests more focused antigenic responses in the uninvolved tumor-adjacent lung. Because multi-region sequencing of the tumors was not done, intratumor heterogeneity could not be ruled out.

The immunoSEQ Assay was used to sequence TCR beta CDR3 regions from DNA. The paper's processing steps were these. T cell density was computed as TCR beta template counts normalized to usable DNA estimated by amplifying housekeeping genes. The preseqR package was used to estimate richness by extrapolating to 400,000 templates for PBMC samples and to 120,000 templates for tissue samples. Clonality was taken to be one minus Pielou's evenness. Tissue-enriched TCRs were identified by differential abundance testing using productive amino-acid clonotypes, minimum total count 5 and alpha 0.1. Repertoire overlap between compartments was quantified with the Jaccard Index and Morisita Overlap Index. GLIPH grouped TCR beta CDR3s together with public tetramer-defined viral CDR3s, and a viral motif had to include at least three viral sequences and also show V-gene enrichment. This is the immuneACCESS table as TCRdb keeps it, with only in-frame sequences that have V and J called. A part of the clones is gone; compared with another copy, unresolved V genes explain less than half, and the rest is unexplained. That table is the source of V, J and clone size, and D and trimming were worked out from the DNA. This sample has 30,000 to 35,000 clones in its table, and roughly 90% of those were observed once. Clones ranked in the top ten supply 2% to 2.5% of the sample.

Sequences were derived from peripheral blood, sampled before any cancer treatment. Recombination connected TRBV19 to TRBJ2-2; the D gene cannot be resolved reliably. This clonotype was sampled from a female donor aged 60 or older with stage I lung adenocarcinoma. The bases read TGTGCCAGTAGTCAGGACCTCAACACCGGGGAGCTGTTTTTT. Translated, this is CASSQDLNTGELFF.